The 28 T cell receptor delta chains given below trace back to one sample, sequenced in a study of γδ T cells in repeated Plasmodium falciparum infection. Flow sorting of PBMC yielded separate Vgamma9/Vdelta2+ and Vdelta2-negative gammadelta T cell populations for bulk repertoire analysis. TCRdb ran CATT on the multiplex PCR reads. Among roughly 50,000 delta-chain clones listed, about 1.5% were seen once. Sequences were obtained from gamma-delta T cells from blood. All receptors derive from a pool of human donors (malaria-infected and uninfected, not separated).

This clone was observed many times. The rearrangement joins TRDV1 to TRDJ1, with 10 positions matching TRDD3. The CDR3 has 24 amino acids. V lost 2 bases to trimming and J lost 2 bases; unmatched junction nucleotides: 29. Germline loops: CDR1 TSWWSYY, CDR2 QGS. CDR3 sequence: CALGERVWPTGGYAREGRTDKLIF. The CDR3 region has the DNA TGTGCTCTTGGGGAAAGAGTATGGCCTACCGGGGGATACGCCAGGGAAGGGAGGACCGATAAACTCATCTTT.

As to this clone: This probably arose from a read error, given a far larger clone one base away. This specimen includes other DNA sequences encoding the same CDR3. V is TRDV1 and J is TRDJ2, with D unclear. The CDR3 covers 16 residues. Looked up from germline, CDR1 is TSWWSYY and CDR2 is QGS. CDR3 sequence: CALGERITLLTAQLFF. CDR3 coding DNA: TGTGCTCTTGGAGAACGGATCACCCTTTTGACAGCACAACTCTTCTTT.

This clone is labeled medium-sized (0.01 to 0.1%). This chain joins TRDV1 and TRDJ1; D gene ambiguous. Germline assignment: CDR1 TSWWSYY and CDR2 QGS. This CDR3 is 16 amino acids long. V was shortened by 8 bases and J by 3 bases, with 22 bases between the two germline ends. As DNA, the CDR3 is TGTGCTCTTCTGACCGCAACAAGGAGTTTGGCCGATAAACTCATCTTT. Amino acids: CALLTATRSLADKLIF.

This clone has only a few counts. TCRdb's listed protein matches a much larger clone and diverges from this DNA's translation at residue 14, likely through a read error; the protein shown comes from the DNA. The chain carries TRDV1 and TRDJ1; tentatively, D is TRDD3 (5 bases). CDR3 size: 17 residues. Germline V gene lookup returns CDR1 TSWWSYY and CDR2 QGS. The CDR3 protein is CALGDLTGGPAPDELIF. The CDR3 region has the DNA TGTGCTCTTGGGGATCTCACAGGGGGCCCTGCACCCGATGAACTCATCTTT.

For this clone: Given a far larger clone just one base away, this is likely a sequencing read error. Other DNA sequences from this sample encode an identical CDR3 as well. This sequence joins TRDV1 and TRDJ1; a possible D gene is TRDD3 (5 bases). The germline CDR1 and CDR2 sequences are TSWWSYY and QGS. The CDR3 contains 18 residues. CDR3 sequence reads: CALGVRGSKSGYRMKLIF. CDR3 nucleotide sequence: TGTGCTCTCGGGGTACGGGGGTCTAAGAGTGGATATAGGATGAAACTCATCTTT.

This clone was counted between two and nine times. A far more abundant clone sits one base away, making this likely a read error. Other nucleotide sequences in the sample specify the same CDR3. The genes are TRDV1 and TRDJ2; D might be TRDD3 (5 bases). Germline CDR1 is TSWWSYY and CDR2 is QGS. CDR3 length equals 12 residues. The CDR3 sequence: CALAAGTAQLFF. In DNA, the CDR3 is TGTGCTCTCGCCGCGGGGACAGCACAACTCTTCTTC.

Concerning this clone: This may be a read error: a much more frequent sequence differs by one nucleotide. The chain employs TRDV1 and TRDJ1; TRDD3 matches 11 bases. The germline CDR1 and CDR2 sequences are TSWWSYY and QGS. The CDR3 loop spans 23 amino acids. CDR3 sequence reads: CALGYIVRFGRLGDTHSSDKLIF. The CDR3 coding sequence is TGTGCTCTTGGGTACATTGTACGCTTCGGAAGGTTGGGGGATACGCATTCTTCCGACAAACTCATCTTT.

Many counts were recorded for this clone. V is TRDV1 and J is TRDJ1; TRDD3 matches at 8 bases. J lost 0 bases, V lost 3 bases, and 12 bases had no gene match. The CDR3 is 18 residues long. The germline V gene encodes CDR1 TSWWSYY and CDR2 QGS. In DNA form, the CDR3 reads TGTGCTCTTGGGGACCGGGGGGGCGTACTGGGGGACACCGATAAACTCATCTTT. This encodes CALGDRGGVLGDTDKLIF.

Points on this clone: This likely came from a read error, as a far larger clone is one base away. The same CDR3 can be traced to other DNA sequences in this sample. V is TRDV1 and J is TRDJ1; weak D call: TRDD3 (5 bases). TCRdb does not report a J gene; here it was assigned by matching the DNA to germline references. The V end was cut by 3 bases, the J end by 2 bases, with 25 bases between. The CDR3 has 19 residues. Per the germline V gene, CDR1 is TSWWSYY and CDR2 is QGS. The CDR3 nucleotides are TGTGCTCTTGGGGAGGTGAATTTCTACCCCGGGATTCTGACCGATAAACTCATCTTT. This codes for CALGEVNFYPGILTDKLIF.

This clone was counted a few times. This probably arose from a read error, given a far larger clone one base away. The same CDR3 arises from other DNA sequences in this sample as well. As DNA, the CDR3 is TGTGCTCTTGGGGAATTAGAAGGGCCCGTGAACGTACTGGGGGATAAAGACACCGATAAACTCATCTTT. Translation: CALGELEGPVNVLGDKDTDKLIF. V is TRDV1 and J is TRDJ1; TRDD3 matches 11 bases. Germline-derived CDR1 and CDR2 are TSWWSYY and QGS. Germline trimming cut 2 bases from V and 0 bases from J; bases unmatched to any gene: 23. The CDR3 is 23 amino acids.

This clone has only a few counts. Just one base apart from a much larger clone, this may be a read error. Other DNA sequences in the sample encode the same CDR3. V gene TRDV1 combines with J gene TRDJ1; 10 nucleotides agree with TRDD3. The CDR3 is 16 amino acids. Germline V lookup: CDR1 TSWWSYY, CDR2 QGS. CDR3 sequence: CALEEEGGYVADKLIF. The DNA of the CDR3 is TGTGCTCTTGAAGAGGAAGGGGGATACGTCGCCGATAAACTCATCTTC.

This clone was seen at least ten times. The protein in TCRdb stems from a much larger clone and differs at residue 11 from this DNA's translation, likely a read error; here the protein is translated from the DNA. This chain's CDR3 is CACDTVGLLGGDTDKLIF. The DNA of the CDR3 is TGTGCCTGTGACACCGTGGGCTTACTGGGGGGAGACACCGATAAACTCATCTTT. The chain links TRDV2 to TRDJ1; 8 nucleotides align to TRDD3. No J gene is reported in TCRdb; it was inferred here by comparing the DNA with germline. The ends lost 0 bases at V and 0 bases at J; junction bases unmatched: 11. CDR1 and CDR2 from the germline V gene are GEAIGNYY and EKD. This CDR3 spans 18 amino acids.

This clone was counted between two and nine times. The protein recorded in TCRdb matches a much larger clone and deviates from this DNA's translation at residue 16, suggesting a read error; the protein here is obtained by translating the DNA. The genes are TRDV1 and TRDJ1; maybe TRDD3 (6 bases). The ends were cut back, 1 base at V and 0 bases at J, with 36 bases in the middle. CDR3 length: 24 residues. CDR1 is TSWWSYY and CDR2 is QGS in the germline V gene. CDR3 sequence: CALGERSHVRGGLGQSPYTDKLIF. DNA of the CDR3: TGTGCTCTTGGGGAACGCTCCCACGTCAGGGGTGGGCTGGGGCAATCTCCCTACACCGATAAACTCATCTTT.

This clone was seen many times. The chain joins TRDV3 to TRDJ1; maybe TRDD2 (6 bases). Assignment of the J gene here rests on matching the DNA to germline, because TCRdb gives none. The CDR3 totals 22 residues. CDR1 is TVYSNPD and CDR2 is GDNSRS in the germline V gene (reference sequence). Deletions cut 3 bases from V and 10 bases from J, with 48 bases between. This chain's CDR3 is CAFNHLLPPSVLSNIGGWGLIF. In nucleotides, the CDR3 is TGTGCCTTCAATCACCTTCTTCCTCCGTCGGTACTCTCAAATATCGGAGGTTGGGGACTCATCTTT.

This clone was counted ten times or more. This sequence joins TRDV2 and TRDJ1; 8 bases fit TRDD3. Germline V gene lookup returns CDR1 GEAIGNYY and CDR2 EKD. The CDR3 loop spans 20 amino acids. V was clipped by 0 bases and J by 0 bases; unmatched bases: 17. The CDR3 DNA follows: TGTGCCTGTGACACCGTGGTGCTGGGGGACCCAAAACTGTACACCGATAAACTCATCTTT. Its protein product is CACDTVVLGDPKLYTDKLIF.

Comments on this clone: The protein TCRdb lists belongs to a much larger clone and differs from this DNA's translation at residue 9, which points to a read error; the protein shown is made from the DNA. V is TRDV1 and J is TRDJ1; the match to TRDD3 covers 8 bases. The J gene is absent in TCRdb and was assigned here via DNA matching to germline. Germline V gene sequence: CDR1 TSWWSYY, CDR2 QGS. V was pared by 5 bases and J by 2 bases, with 28 bases of the junction left unmatched. The CDR3 has 22 residues. The CDR3 reads CALGHKSLCMLLGDPETDKLIF. DNA of the CDR3: TGTGCTCTTGGGCATAAAAGCCTCTGCATGCTTCTGGGGGACCCCGAAACCGATAAACTCATCTTT.

In the case of this clone: The likely explanation is a read error, given a far larger clone one base away. Other DNA sequences in this sample translate to the same CDR3. This chain uses TRDV2 with TRDJ1, with 8 bases aligning to TRDD3. Since TCRdb gives no J gene, matching the DNA to germline was used here to assign it. This CDR3 is 19 amino acids long. From germline, CDR1 is GEAIGNYY and CDR2 EKD. Trimming cost V 1 base and J 0 bases; bases outside gene matches: 15. Here the CDR3 DNA reads TGTGCCTGTGACACGATTCATACTGGGGGGTTTGCGTACACCGATAAACTCATCTTT. Protein: CACDTIHTGGFAYTDKLIF.

This clone has a handful of counts. The amino acid sequence in TCRdb belongs to a much larger clone and departs from this DNA's translation at residue 16, likely a sequencing read error; the sequence shown is translated from the DNA. This sequence joins TRDV2 and TRDJ1; D could derive from TRDD2 or TRDD3 (6 bases each). TCRdb gives no J gene; it was assigned here by matching the DNA to germline. CDR1 and CDR2 from the germline V gene are GEAIGNYY and EKD. The CDR3 loop spans 19 amino acids. The CDR3 here is CACDTGSYTGLLYTDELIF. DNA for the CDR3: TGTGCCTGTGACACGGGATCCTACACTGGGCTACTTTACACCGATGAACTCATCTTT.

Only a few counts were recorded for this clone. The TCRdb record carries a much larger clone's protein, which differs from this DNA's translation at residue 9; a read error is the likely cause, and the protein listed here is the DNA translation. The chain joins TRDV1 to TRDJ1; D possibly corresponds to TRDD3 (5 bases). In germline, CDR1 is TSWWSYY, CDR2 QGS. The CDR3 extends over 14 amino acids. This CDR3 is CALEELMGCDKLIF. The CDR3 DNA reads TGTGCTCTTGAGGAACTAATGGGATGCGATAAACTCATCTTT.

This clone was counted a few times. The protein TCRdb gives is from a much larger clone and does not agree with this DNA's translation at residue 6, likely a read error; the protein shown here comes from the DNA. The V and J genes are TRDV1 and TRDJ1; D perhaps matches TRDD2 (9 bases). TCRdb is silent on the J gene; assignment here came from matching the DNA to germline. This CDR3 has 24 residues. V was cut by 2 bases and J by 0 bases, with 37 bases left in between. Germline CDR1 reads TSWWSYY; CDR2 reads QGS. In DNA, the CDR3 is TGTGCTCTTGGGGAAAGGGTGAGCCCCTTCCTACTACATTACTGGGGGCCGGACACCGATAAACTCATCTTT. It is translated as CALGERVSPFLLHYWGPDTDKLIF.

By sample share, this clone is large. The same CDR3 arises from other DNA sequences in this sample as well. The chain couples TRDV1 to TRDJ1, with 10 bases fitting TRDD3. This CDR3 contains 17 residues. Per germline, CDR1 TSWWSYY and CDR2 QGS. Trimming removed 7 bases from V and 3 bases from J; junction bases left unmatched: 14. The CDR3 sequence is CALATLLRGIRSDKLIF. The CDR3 nucleotides read TGTGCTCTTGCGACTCTCCTACGGGGGATACGATCCGATAAACTCATCTTT.

This clone was found many times. TCRdb gives a protein that differs at residue 8 from what the DNA encodes, so the protein here is translated from the DNA. This CDR3 is CALGERTFLPRGMVTDKLIF. The CDR3 DNA sequence: TGTGCTCTTGGGGAACGAACATTCCTACCTAGGGGGATGGTAACCGATAAACTCATCTTT. This sequence joins TRDV1 and TRDJ1; either TRDD2 or TRDD3 may supply D (7 bases each). The J gene is absent in TCRdb and was assigned here via DNA matching to germline. V was trimmed by 1 base and J by 2 bases, leaving 26 bases between them. CDR3 length: 20 residues. Germline V gene data show CDR1 as TSWWSYY and CDR2 as QGS.

The sample holds a few counts of this clone. The TCRdb protein comes from a much larger clone and disagrees with this DNA's translation at residue 15, likely due to a read error; the protein given here is derived from the DNA. The chain combines TRDV1 with TRDJ1, with 11 positions matching TRDD3. This CDR3 has 16 residues. Per the germline V gene, CDR1 is TSWWSYY and CDR2 is QGS. The chain's CDR3 is CALGAGLGDTFNKLTF. DNA of the CDR3: TGTGCTCTTGGGGCCGGCCTGGGGGATACATTCAACAAACTCACCTTT.

On this clone itself: TCRdb records a much larger clone's protein for this DNA, with a difference at residue 12 that likely arises from a read error; the protein given is the translation of the DNA. The chain recombines TRDV2 with TRDJ3, with 10 bases that match TRDD3. TCRdb offers no J gene call, so here the DNA was matched to germline to obtain one. The CDR3 covers 17 residues. The germline V gene encodes CDR1 GEAIGNYY and CDR2 EKD. CDR3 in amino acids: CACDTGGYSWDARQMFF. CDR3 coding DNA: TGTGCCTGTGACACTGGGGGATACTCCTGGGACGCCCGACAGATGTTTTTC.

This clone ranks as medium-sized. Other nucleotide sequences from this sample produce the same CDR3. V gene TRDV1 combines with J gene TRDJ1, with D possibly TRDD2 on 6 matching bases. Trimming left V 2 bases short and J 0 bases short, with 25 bases between. Germline CDR1 and CDR2: TSWWSYY and QGS. This CDR3 contains 20 residues. CDR3 amino acids: CALGESYAPFGLLYTDKLIF. The CDR3 DNA reads TGTGCTCTTGGGGAATCCTACGCCCCCTTCGGACTGCTGTACACCGATAAACTCATCTTT.

Points on this clone: A far bigger clonotype differs at one base, so this is likely a read error. Other nucleotide sequences in the sample specify the same CDR3. V and J are TRDV1 and TRDJ1; 12 bases are shared with TRDD3. The J gene comes from matching the DNA to germline here; TCRdb lacks it. CDR3 length equals 25 residues. From germline, CDR1 is TSWWSYY and CDR2 QGS. The CDR3 reads CALGELFHTLRFPGGYAGYTDKLIF. CDR3 in DNA: TGTGCTCTTGGAGAACTGTTTCACACTCTACGATTTCCTGGGGGATACGCGGGGTACACCGATAAACTCATCTTT.

This clone was counted only a few times. TCRdb's entry gives the protein of a much larger clone, which mismatches this DNA's translation at residue 13, likely from a read error; the protein reported here is translated from the DNA. The J gene went uncalled, whereas the V gene is TRDV2; TRDD3 reflects the table's D call only, with no check against the DNA. In germline, CDR1 is GEAIGNYY, CDR2 EKD. CDR3 size: 15 residues. The CDR3 sequence is CACEPLGDYTDKPIF. The CDR3 DNA sequence: TGTGCCTGTGAGCCTCTGGGGGATTACACCGATAAACCCATCTTT.

This clone was seen a handful of times. The chain is built from TRDV1 and TRDJ2; the match to TRDD3 covers 10 bases. TCRdb records no J gene; here it was assigned by comparing the DNA to germline. The V and J ends lost 4 bases and 6 bases, in that order; junction bases with no gene match: 17. Germline V CDR1 and CDR2: TSWWSYY, QGS. The CDR3 totals 19 residues. The CDR3 loop reads CALGALPPPPWGIAAQLFF. The CDR3 DNA is TGTGCTCTTGGGGCTCTTCCTCCTCCTCCCTGGGGGATAGCAGCACAACTCTTCTTT.